Each of the 12 T cell receptor beta chains below was sequenced from the same sample in a study of CD8 T cells in ankylosing spondylitis. TCRdb reprocessed the 5' RACE reads with MiXCR, giving one entry per CDR3 protein. The table includes approximately 300,000 distinct CDR3 sequences, about 20% detected once. Sequenced sample: blood, either unsorted or a sorted T cell fraction (not recorded which). These receptors were taken from a male donor with ankylosing spondylitis or in good health (not recorded which).

This clonotype was counted only a few times. The J gene is TRBJ1-1, the V gene TRBV20-1, with TRBD1 as a possible D gene (6 bases). This CDR3 is 14 amino acids long. CDR1 is DFQATT and CDR2 is SNEGSKA in the germline V gene (reference sequence). V lost 0 bases and J lost 5, with 13 bases in between. CDR3 amino acids: CSARDGTPRTEAFF. The CDR3 DNA reads TGCAGTGCTAGAGATGGGACACCCCGGACTGAAGCTTTCTTT.

This sequence joins TRBV7-9 and TRBJ2-7; 8 nucleotides align to TRBD1. The germline V gene encodes CDR1 SEHNR and CDR2 FQNEAQ (reference sequence). V lost 10 bases, J lost 3 bases, and 14 bases stayed unmatched. The CDR3 length is 15 residues. The CDR3 DNA sequence: TGTGCCACCGTCGGGGGTCAGGGGGCCAACTACGAGCAGTACGTC. As protein: CATVGGQGANYEQYV.

The chain joins TRBV5-1 to TRBJ2-2; 11 positions match TRBD2. The CDR3 length is 15 residues. Germline CDR1 and CDR2: SGHRS and YFSETQ. J was trimmed by 7 bases and V by 4 bases; bases with no gene match: 6. The CDR3 is CASSTSGGSRGELFF. DNA for the CDR3: TGCGCCAGCAGCACTAGCGGGGGAAGTCGCGGGGAGCTGTTTTTT.

A remark on this clonotype: A much bigger clone sits one base away, suggesting this may be a read error. This sequence joins TRBV10-2 and TRBJ1-5; unclear D gene. Germline V gene lookup returns CDR1 WSHSY and CDR2 SAAADI. Trimming cost V 3 bases and J 9 bases, with 18 bases left between them. The CDR3 sequence is 15 residues long. The CDR3 sequence: CASSDGSLDGRPQHF. CDR3 DNA sequence: TGCGCCAGCAGTGATGGGTCCCTAGACGGTCGGCCCCAGCATTTT.

This clonotype was seen many times. The V gene is TRBV4-1, the J gene TRBJ1-3; 7 bases line up with TRBD1. V lost 4 bases, J lost 6 bases, and 12 bases stayed unmatched. Looked up from germline, CDR1 is MGHRA and CDR2 is YSYEKL. CDR3 length equals 16 residues. CDR3 in DNA: TGCGCCAGCAGCCCGACAGGGCAGATGTTGGAAAACACCATATATTTT. It specifies CASSPTGQMLENTIYF.

Judged by abundance, this clonotype is medium-sized. J is TRBJ2-5 and V is TRBV5-1, with TRBD1 identical over 8 bases. In germline, CDR1 is SGHRS, CDR2 YFSETQ. With V trimmed by 2 bases and J by 5 bases, 8 bases remained unmatched. CDR3 size: 15 residues. CDR3: CASSLGQGAWETQYF. The CDR3 coding sequence is TGCGCCAGCAGCTTAGGACAGGGAGCTTGGGAGACCCAGTACTTC.

The sample holds a few counts of this clonotype. The chain has TRBV6-5 and TRBJ2-2; possible D gene TRBD2, 5 bases. Germline assignment: CDR1 MNHEY and CDR2 SVGAGI. The CDR3 is 15 residues long. V was pared by 4 bases and J by 6 bases, with 15 bases between. This chain's CDR3 is CASSSTQPGAGELFF. The DNA for the CDR3 is TGTGCCAGCAGTTCGACACAACCCGGGGCCGGGGAGCTGTTTTTT.

The gene calls are TRBV5-6 and TRBJ2-5, with TRBD1 identical over 8 bases. CDR1 is SGHDT, CDR2 YYEEEE, per germline. CDR3 length equals 15 residues. V lost 0 bases and J lost 0; bases outside the gene matches: 1. Written as DNA, the CDR3 is TGTGCCAGCAGCTTGGGACAGGGGTACCAAGAGACCCAGTACTTC. Translation gives CASSLGQGYQETQYF.

Details on this clonotype: One junction end does not reproduce the germline sequence, and a read error may be involved. The chain links TRBV5-1 to TRBJ1-1; D uncertain. The length of the CDR3 is 13 residues. Germline CDR1 reads SGHRS; CDR2 reads YFSETQ. CDR3 sequence (DNA): TGCACCAGCAGCGGAGGAGGAAACACTGAAGCTTTCTTT. Translated: CTSSGGGNTEAFF. Variable domain in full (rest from reference TRBV5-1 and TRBJ1-1): KAGVTQTPRYLIKTRGQQVTLSCSPISGHRSVSWYQQTPGQGLQFLFEYFSETQRNKGNFPGRFSGRQFSNSRSEMNVSTLELGDSALYLCTSSGGGNTEAFFGQGTRLTVV.

This rearrangement joins TRBV7-2 to TRBJ2-3; D gene ambiguous. Trimming stripped 1 base from V and 3 bases from J, with 11 bases between. The CDR3 loop spans 15 amino acids. From germline, CDR1 is SGHTA and CDR2 FQGNSA. The CDR3 sequence is CASSLVTLATDTQYF. For the CDR3, the DNA is TGTGCCAGCAGCTTAGTCACGTTAGCAACAGATACGCAGTATTTT.

The V and J genes are TRBV3-1 and TRBJ2-3; TRBD2 matches 12 bases. The germline V gene has CDR1 LGHDT and CDR2 YNNKEL (reference sequence). CDR3 length equals 16 residues. The V gene end was trimmed by 3 bases and the J gene end by 1 base; junction bases not matched to a gene: 2. The CDR3: CASSQTSGGRTDTQYF. CDR3 sequence (DNA): TGTGCCAGCAGCCAGACTAGCGGGGGACGCACAGATACGCAGTATTTT.

There are a few counts of this clonotype. The rearrangement uses TRBV5-1 and TRBJ2-2; D gene unclear. This CDR3 spans 14 amino acids. Germline CDR1 and CDR2: SGHRS and YFSETQ. V dropped 1 base and J dropped 0 bases, with 4 bases sitting between them. In nucleotides, the CDR3 is TGCGCCAGCAGCTTGACGACGAACACCGGGGAGCTGTTTTTT. Translation gives CASSLTTNTGELFF.